These T cell receptor beta chains were read from a single sample in a study of blood T cell repertoires in COVID-19. Clones were sequenced by immunoSEQ multiplex PCR, and TCRdb holds only the in-frame ones, with some missing. The data contain more than 65,000 clones, 84% of them singletons. Source material: peripheral blood. These receptors all stem from a woman between 50 and 59 years old with acute or convalescent COVID-19. The CDR3 runs from the conserved cysteine through the conserved F or W. D genes are given only for firm matches. Size is stated for part of the rows, as once, few or many counts, or as a class when the clone is expanded.

j_gene: TRBJ1-4; d_gene: TRBD1; abundance: -; v_gene: TRBV30; CDR3aa: CAWSPGQPKTGPANEKLFF; CDR3nt: TGTGCCTGGAGCCCGGGACAGCCCAAAACTGGCCCAGCTAATGAAAAACTGTTTTTT
j_gene: TRBJ1-2; d_gene: -; abundance: once; v_gene: TRBV20-1; CDR3aa: CSAPQGSGYTF; CDR3nt: TGCAGTGCGCCCCAGGGATCTGGCTACACCTTC
j_gene: TRBJ2-1; d_gene: TRBD1; abundance: -; v_gene: TRBV11-1; CDR3aa: CASSRDRGQYNEQFF; CDR3nt: TGTGCCAGCAGCCGGGACAGGGGCCAATACAATGAGCAGTTCTTC
j_gene: TRBJ2-1; d_gene: TRBD2; abundance: -; v_gene: TRBV19; CDR3aa: CASSIVREAEQFF; CDR3nt: TGTGCCAGTAGTATAGTACGGGAGGCTGAGCAGTTCTTC
j_gene: TRBJ2-3; d_gene: -; abundance: -; v_gene: TRBV6-5; CDR3aa: CASSYFGTPERPYF; CDR3nt: TGTGCCAGCAGTTACTTCGGGACTCCCGAACGTCCGTATTTT
j_gene: TRBJ1-2; d_gene: TRBD1; abundance: -; v_gene: TRBV19; CDR3aa: CASSIRTGGLHNYGYTF; CDR3nt: TGTGCCAGTAGTATACGGACAGGGGGCCTACATAACTATGGCTACACCTTC
j_gene: TRBJ2-7; d_gene: TRBD2; abundance: -; v_gene: TRBV5-1; CDR3aa: CASSLVAGGSEQYF; CDR3nt: TGCGCCAGCAGCTTAGTGGCGGGGGGGAGCGAGCAGTACTTC
j_gene: TRBJ2-2; d_gene: TRBD2; abundance: -; v_gene: TRBV5-1; CDR3aa: CASSQRERGSGELFF; CDR3nt: TGCGCCAGCAGCCAGCGGGAGAGAGGGTCCGGGGAGCTGTTTTTT
j_gene: TRBJ2-7; d_gene: TRBD1; abundance: -; v_gene: TRBV3-1/TRBV3-2; CDR3aa: CASSPTGDEQYF; CDR3nt: TGTGCCAGCAGCCCGACAGGGGACGAGCAGTACTTC
j_gene: TRBJ2-3; d_gene: -; abundance: -; v_gene: TRBV5-6; CDR3aa: CASSLDLGGHTDTQYF; CDR3nt: TGTGCCAGCAGCTTGGATCTCGGAGGGCACACAGATACGCAGTATTTT
j_gene: TRBJ1-1; d_gene: -; abundance: -; v_gene: TRBV6-2/TRBV6-3; CDR3aa: CASSYGRVIINTEAFF; CDR3nt: TGTGCCAGCAGTTACGGCAGGGTTATAATAAACACTGAAGCTTTCTTT
j_gene: TRBJ2-1; d_gene: -; abundance: -; v_gene: TRBV7-2; CDR3aa: CASSPRVSSYNEQFF; CDR3nt: TGTGCCAGCAGCCCCCGAGTTAGCTCCTACAATGAGCAGTTCTTC
j_gene: TRBJ2-1; d_gene: -; abundance: -; v_gene: TRBV6-2/TRBV6-3; CDR3aa: CASSYLAEVNEQFF; CDR3nt: TGTGCCAGCAGTTATCTAGCAGAAGTCAATGAGCAGTTCTTC
j_gene: TRBJ2-3; d_gene: -; abundance: -; v_gene: TRBV9; CDR3aa: CASSVRGDTQYF; CDR3nt: TGTGCCAGCAGCGTACGGGGAGATACGCAGTATTTT
j_gene: TRBJ1-4; d_gene: -; abundance: once; v_gene: TRBV6-6; CDR3aa: CASSFGQTNEKLFF; CDR3nt: TGTGCCAGCAGTTTCGGACAGACTAATGAAAAACTGTTTTTT
j_gene: TRBJ2-3; d_gene: -; abundance: -; v_gene: TRBV7-6; CDR3aa: CASSRWTPREPGDTQYF; CDR3nt: TGTGCCAGCAGCCGGTGGACCCCCCGGGAGCCGGGAGATACGCAGTATTTT
j_gene: TRBJ1-2; d_gene: TRBD1; abundance: -; v_gene: TRBV6-2/TRBV6-3; CDR3aa: CASSYSTGVPNLSYGYTF; CDR3nt: TGTGCCAGCAGTTACTCTACAGGGGTTCCGAACCTAAGCTATGGCTACACCTTC
j_gene: TRBJ2-7; d_gene: TRBD2; abundance: -; v_gene: TRBV15; CDR3aa: CATSTSGVSSYEQYF; CDR3nt: TGTGCCACCAGCACGAGCGGGGTTAGCTCCTACGAGCAGTACTTC
j_gene: TRBJ1-4; d_gene: -; abundance: once; v_gene: TRBV5-5; CDR3aa: CASSPGRNEKLFF; CDR3nt: TGTGCCAGCAGCCCAGGCCGAAATGAAAAACTGTTTTTT
j_gene: TRBJ2-2; d_gene: -; abundance: -; v_gene: TRBV19; CDR3aa: CASSIVRFGELFF; CDR3nt: TGTGCCAGTAGTATAGTTCGGTTTGGGGAGCTGTTTTTT
j_gene: TRBJ2-3; d_gene: -; abundance: -; v_gene: TRBV5-4; CDR3aa: CASSPTGRTSTDTQYF; CDR3nt: TGTGCCAGCAGCCCAACCGGACGGACTAGCACAGATACGCAGTATTTT
j_gene: TRBJ2-5; d_gene: -; abundance: -; v_gene: TRBV4-2; CDR3aa: CASSQAEGETQYF; CDR3nt: TGTGCCAGCAGCCAGGCGGAGGGGGAGACCCAGTACTTC
j_gene: TRBJ2-1; d_gene: -; abundance: -; v_gene: TRBV7-2; CDR3aa: CASSFNRINEQFF; CDR3nt: TGTGCCAGCAGCTTCAACAGGATCAATGAGCAGTTCTTC
j_gene: TRBJ1-3; d_gene: TRBD1; abundance: -; v_gene: TRBV5-6; CDR3aa: CASSWGQGGNTIYF; CDR3nt: TGTGCCAGCAGCTGGGGACAGGGTGGCAACACCATATATTTT
j_gene: TRBJ2-7; d_gene: -; abundance: -; v_gene: TRBV28; CDR3aa: CASRTEYEQYF; CDR3nt: TGTGCCAGCAGGACAGAATACGAGCAGTACTTC
j_gene: TRBJ2-7; d_gene: TRBD2; abundance: once; v_gene: TRBV5-4; CDR3aa: CASSLGGSSYEQYF; CDR3nt: TGTGCCAGCAGCTTGGGCGGGAGTTCCTACGAGCAGTACTTC
j_gene: TRBJ1-2; d_gene: TRBD1; abundance: few; v_gene: TRBV29-1; CDR3aa: CSVQSGTAFYGYTF; CDR3nt: TGCAGCGTCCAATCGGGGACAGCCTTCTATGGCTACACCTTC
j_gene: TRBJ2-7; d_gene: TRBD2; abundance: -; v_gene: TRBV19; CDR3aa: CASSVSGNQHEQYF; CDR3nt: TGTGCCAGTAGTGTCAGCGGGAACCAACACGAGCAGTACTTC
j_gene: TRBJ1-2; d_gene: -; abundance: -; v_gene: TRBV9; CDR3aa: CASSDRVDGYTF; CDR3nt: TGTGCCAGCAGCGACAGGGTCGATGGCTACACCTTC
j_gene: TRBJ1-2; d_gene: -; abundance: -; v_gene: TRBV6-6; CDR3aa: CASSYNRDYGYTF; CDR3nt: TGTGCCAGCAGTTATAACAGGGACTATGGCTACACCTTC
j_gene: TRBJ2-6; d_gene: -; abundance: -; v_gene: TRBV24-1; CDR3aa: CATSPSTSSGANVLTF; CDR3nt: TGTGCCACCAGCCCCTCGACAAGCTCTGGGGCCAACGTCCTGACTTTC
j_gene: TRBJ2-4; d_gene: TRBD2; abundance: -; v_gene: TRBV11-2; CDR3aa: CASSLVDSGRVENIQYF; CDR3nt: TGTGCCAGCAGCTTAGTGGATAGCGGGAGGGTGGAAAACATTCAGTACTTC
j_gene: TRBJ2-5; d_gene: -; abundance: -; v_gene: TRBV7-8; CDR3aa: CASSLESGQGSETQYF; CDR3nt: TGTGCCAGCAGCTTAGAGTCTGGGCAGGGTTCGGAGACCCAGTACTTC
j_gene: TRBJ2-2; d_gene: -; abundance: -; v_gene: TRBV5-1; CDR3aa: CVSSRRTGDSNTGELFF; CDR3nt: TGCGTCAGCAGCCGTCGAACTGGTGACAGCAACACCGGGGAGCTGTTTTTT
j_gene: TRBJ1-6; d_gene: -; abundance: -; v_gene: TRBV13; CDR3aa: CASSFSDSYNSPLHF; CDR3nt: TGTGCCAGCAGCTTCTCGGACAGCTATAATTCACCCCTCCACTTT
j_gene: TRBJ1-5; d_gene: -; abundance: -; v_gene: TRBV2; CDR3aa: CASSEWTDNQPQHF; CDR3nt: TGTGCCAGCAGTGAGTGGACAGATAATCAGCCCCAGCATTTT
j_gene: TRBJ2-7; d_gene: TRBD1; abundance: -; v_gene: TRBV19; CDR3aa: CASIATGDRELYEQYF; CDR3nt: TGTGCCAGTATCGCCACCGGGGACAGGGAGCTCTACGAGCAGTACTTC
j_gene: TRBJ2-5; d_gene: -; abundance: -; v_gene: TRBV5-1; CDR3aa: CASSLSGSETQYF; CDR3nt: TGCGCCAGCAGCTTGTCGGGATCAGAGACCCAGTACTTC
j_gene: TRBJ1-1; d_gene: -; abundance: few; v_gene: TRBV29-1; CDR3aa: CSSAGVGTEAFF; CDR3nt: TGCAGTTCGGCAGGGGTGGGCACTGAAGCTTTCTTT
j_gene: TRBJ1-3; d_gene: -; abundance: -; v_gene: TRBV5-1; CDR3aa: CASSLAFVPGNTIYF; CDR3nt: TGCGCCAGCAGCCTAGCCTTCGTCCCTGGAAACACCATATATTTT
j_gene: TRBJ2-3; d_gene: -; abundance: -; v_gene: TRBV4-3; CDR3aa: CASSQSSIRGPILWSTQYF; CDR3nt: TGCGCCAGCAGCCAATCCTCAATCAGGGGTCCCATCCTATGGAGTACGCAGTATTTT
j_gene: TRBJ2-7; d_gene: -; abundance: -; v_gene: TRBV28; CDR3aa: CASSLEVYEQYF; CDR3nt: TGTGCCAGCAGTTTAGAGGTATACGAGCAGTACTTC
j_gene: TRBJ2-5; d_gene: TRBD2; abundance: -; v_gene: TRBV5-4; CDR3aa: CASSWGLRETQYF; CDR3nt: TGTGCCAGCAGCTGGGGACTAAGAGAGACCCAGTACTTC
j_gene: TRBJ2-1; d_gene: TRBD2; abundance: medium-sized; v_gene: TRBV5-5; CDR3aa: CASRLADNEQFF; CDR3nt: TGTGCCAGTCGACTAGCGGACAATGAGCAGTTCTTC